The clone carrying this TCR beta chain was seen a handful of times. What it binds is not known. One junction end disagrees with the germline gene, perhaps due to a read error. This sample was taken from a study of metastatic and nonmetastatic thyroid tumors. Study-level findings and limits: In both blood and tumor samples, TCR beta diversity was reported significantly higher for malignant than benign nodules.

Authors' processing steps: Building a distant-metastasis classifier for papillary thyroid cancer drew on CDR3 differences across clinicopathological groups. From the PCR reads, TCRdb re-called clones with MiXCR. The V and J calls were not made by the authors but by TCRdb's processing. The data contain about 20,000 clones, more than 20% of them singletons. No treatment of any kind had been given to any patient before thyroid surgery. The CDR3 has 15 residues. Germline lookup yields CDR1 MNHNY and CDR2 SVGAGI (reference sequence). Specimen: tumor tissue. The chain joins TRBV6-6 to TRBJ1-1, with 8 bases fitting TRBD1. This sequence originates from a female donor with papillary thyroid cancer or a benign thyroid nodule (not recorded which). Some clones in this sample may be carry-over from other donors' samples. The CDR3, as DNA: TGTGCCATCAGTTACCAGGGGGCCCCTGTGGCTGAAGCTTTCTTT. It encodes CAISYQGAPVAEAFF.